A selection of T cell receptor beta chains follows, all from one sample in a study of post-analysis software for immune sequencing data. TCRdb passed the PCR reads through MiXCR, listing each CDR3 protein once. This table has under 650,000 distinct CDR3 sequences, roughly two fifths appearing once. Sequencing input: blood. The receptors were gathered from a girl between 5 and 17 years old with multiple sclerosis. The CDR3 runs from the conserved cysteine through the conserved F or W. Each record gives: J gene, D gene, V gene, clone size, CDR3 protein, CDR3 DNA. A D gene is named only where the DNA matches it firmly. Only part of the rows carry a size: once, few, many, or a class if the clone is expanded.

TRBJ2-1 TRBD2 TRBV6-4 few CASSDSGSNEQFF TGTGCCAGCAGTGACAGCGGGAGTAATGAGCAGTTCTTC
TRBJ1-6 NA TRBV27 NA CASSLSAPGISPLHF TGTGCCAGCAGTTTATCGGCTCCAGGGATTTCACCCCTCCACTTT
TRBJ2-5 NA TRBV7-2 few CASGDGETQYF TGTGCCAGCGGCGATGGGGAGACCCAGTACTTC
TRBJ2-5 TRBD2 TRBV29-1 NA CSVESGSGRAETQYF TGCAGCGTTGAGTCGGGTAGCGGGAGGGCCGAGACCCAGTACTTC
TRBJ2-4 NA TRBV10-1 NA CASSDRVGGTGIQYF TGCGCCAGCAGTGATCGGGTAGGGGGAACGGGCATTCAGTACTTC
TRBJ2-1 NA TRBV12-3/TRBV12-4 NA CASSLRSANTNEQFF TGTGCCAGCAGTTTAAGATCGGCAAATACCAATGAGCAGTTCTTC
TRBJ2-7 NA TRBV5-1 NA CASSARLGDYEQYF TGCGCCAGCAGCGCCCGGTTGGGGGACTACGAGCAGTACTTC
TRBJ2-7 NA TRBV6-6 NA CASSYSEGYEQYF TGTGCCAGCAGTTACAGTGAGGGCTACGAGCAGTACTTC
TRBJ2-3 TRBD2 TRBV3-1 NA CASSISGSRSDTQYF TGTGCCAGCAGCATCAGCGGGAGTAGATCAGATACGCAGTATTTT
TRBJ2-1 NA TRBV15 NA CAAGARYKEQFF TGTGCCGCTGGGGCCAGGTACAAGGAGCAGTTCTTC
TRBJ1-2 TRBD1 TRBV20-1 few CSAPNRGIYGYTF TGCAGTGCCCCGAACAGGGGTATCTATGGCTACACCTTC
TRBJ2-3 NA TRBV12-3/TRBV12-4 once CASSFSEAATDTQYF TGTGCCAGCAGTTTCTCCGAAGCGGCCACAGATACGCAGTATTTT
TRBJ1-5 TRBD1 TRBV7-2 NA CASSFTGQGLPQHF TGTGCCAGCAGCTTTACGGGACAGGGTTTGCCCCAGCATTTT
TRBJ2-7 NA TRBV21-1 NA CAREGEIFGQYF TGTGCCAGGGAGGGTGAGATATTCGGGCAGTACTTC
TRBJ2-7 TRBD1 TRBV29-1 few CSVEDPGGREQYF TGCAGCGTTGAAGACCCAGGGGGCCGGGAGCAGTACTTC
TRBJ2-5 TRBD2 TRBV20-1 NA CSANGGSGRQETQYF TGCAGTGCTAACGGGGGGTCCGGTCGCCAAGAGACCCAGTACTTC
TRBJ2-1 NA TRBV6-4 few CASSDRPGIDEQFF TGTGCCAGCAGTGACCGTCCAGGTATAGATGAGCAGTTCTTC
TRBJ1-2 NA TRBV4-1 few CASSQESGHFYGYTF TGCGCCAGCAGCCAAGAAAGCGGACACTTCTATGGCTACACCTTC
TRBJ1-1 NA TRBV2 few CASRSVLNTEAFF TGTGCCAGTAGGTCAGTCCTGAACACTGAAGCTTTCTTT
TRBJ1-5 TRBD1 TRBV6-1 NA CASTGTGGRIQPQHF TGTGCCAGCACCGGGACAGGGGGCCGCATACAGCCCCAGCATTTT
TRBJ2-7 NA TRBV5-1 few CASSLAGTLSYEQYF TGCGCCAGCAGCCTAGCCGGGACACTTTCCTACGAGCAGTACTTC
TRBJ2-3 TRBD1 TRBV10-3 NA CAISDRDRGTDTQYF TGTGCCATCAGTGACCGGGACAGAGGCACAGATACGCAGTATTTT
TRBJ2-1 TRBD2 TRBV20-1 few CSARPLSSGRANEQFF TGCAGTGCTAGACCTCTTTCTAGCGGGAGGGCGAATGAGCAGTTCTTC
TRBJ2-5 TRBD1 TRBV5-5 many CASSSLSGGRETQYF TGTGCCAGCAGCTCCCTCTCAGGGGGAAGGGAGACCCAGTACTTC
TRBJ2-7 TRBD2 TRBV7-9 once CASSFLSGVNYEQYF TGTGCCAGCAGCTTTTTAAGCGGGGTAAACTACGAGCAGTACTTC
TRBJ2-7 TRBD2 TRBV6-5 few CASSYSGRDTDEQYF TGTGCCAGCAGTTACAGCGGGAGGGACACCGACGAGCAGTACTTC
TRBJ2-7 NA TRBV20-1 few CSVEGNSYEQYF TGCAGTGTGGAGGGGAACTCCTACGAGCAGTACTTC
TRBJ1-5 TRBD1 TRBV10-3 NA CAISPTGEHQPQHF TGTGCCATCAGCCCGACAGGGGAGCATCAGCCCCAGCATTTT
TRBJ2-3 TRBD1 TRBV10-3 NA CAIRGTDTDTQYF TGTGCCATCAGGGGGACAGACACAGATACGCAGTATTTT
TRBJ1-6 TRBD1 TRBV12-3/TRBV12-4 few CASSRDGTGGSPLHF TGTGCCAGCAGCCGAGATGGGACAGGGGGATCACCCCTCCACTTT
TRBJ2-1 NA TRBV12-3/TRBV12-4 once CASSLGSPGHPNYNEQFF TGTGCCAGCAGTTTAGGTTCCCCGGGACATCCGAACTACAATGAGCAGTTCTTC
TRBJ1-1 NA TRBV5-4 NA CASSLKGRGKLNTEAFF TGTGCCAGCAGCTTGAAAGGAAGGGGGAAATTGAACACTGAAGCTTTCTTT
TRBJ2-7 TRBD2 TRBV12-3/TRBV12-4 NA CASSPGGSFVAYEQYF TGTGCCAGCAGCCCGGGGGGTAGCTTTGTTGCCTACGAGCAGTACTTC
TRBJ2-1 NA TRBV12-3/TRBV12-4 NA CASKSIDAAGYEQFF TGTGCCAGCAAAAGCATAGACGCTGCCGGCTATGAGCAGTTCTTC
TRBJ1-6 NA TRBV20-1 NA CSAKPGHNNSPLHF TGCAGTGCTAAACCGGGACACAATAATTCACCCCTCCACTTT
TRBJ1-1 NA TRBV3-1 NA CASSPLTSTEAFF TGTGCCAGCAGCCCCCTAACATCCACTGAAGCTTTCTTT
TRBJ2-1 TRBD2 TRBV12-3/TRBV12-4 few CASSWAGGSYNEQFF TGTGCCAGCAGCTGGGCGGGGGGTTCCTACAATGAGCAGTTCTTC
TRBJ1-2 NA TRBV5-1 few CASSLASSNYGYTF TGCGCCAGCAGCTTGGCGTCTTCCAACTATGGCTACACCTTC
TRBJ2-6 NA TRBV12-3/TRBV12-4 few CASSLLLISGANVLTF TGTGCCAGCAGTCTCCTACTGATCTCTGGGGCCAACGTCCTGACTTTC
TRBJ1-2 NA TRBV3-1 NA CASSQEGALGGYTF TGTGCCAGCAGCCAAGAGGGGGCTCTCGGGGGCTACACCTTC
TRBJ2-3 NA TRBV10-2 NA CASSVDRGGTQYF TGCGCCAGCAGTGTCGACCGGGGCGGTACGCAGTATTTT
TRBJ2-1 NA TRBV24-1 NA CATSDPATLPSYNEQFF TGTGCCACCAGTGATCCGGCCACCCTCCCGTCTTACAATGAGCAGTTCTTC
TRBJ2-6 NA TRBV12-3/TRBV12-4 few CASSLRPGANVLTF TGTGCCAGCAGTTTACGGCCCGGGGCCAACGTCCTGACTTTC
TRBJ2-5 TRBD2 TRBV4-1 few CASSHLGLAVETQYF TGCGCCAGCAGCCACCTGGGACTAGCGGTTGAGACCCAGTACTTC
TRBJ2-1 NA TRBV20-1 few CRAGGEYNEQFF TGCAGGGCCGGAGGGGAGTACAATGAGCAGTTCTTC
TRBJ2-3 NA TRBV20-1 NA CSAREWGDTQYF TGCAGTGCTAGAGAGTGGGGAGATACGCAGTATTTT
TRBJ2-1 NA TRBV5-5 NA CASSLEGESYNEQFF TGTGCCAGCAGCTTGGAGGGGGAATCCTACAATGAGCAGTTCTTC
TRBJ2-1 TRBD1 TRBV4-1 NA CASSQGTGYNEQFF TGCGCCAGCAGCCAGGGGACAGGGTACAATGAGCAGTTCTTC
TRBJ1-5 NA TRBV20-1 few CSARPGFNQPQHF TGCAGTGCTAGACCTGGCTTCAATCAGCCCCAGCATTTT
TRBJ2-3 NA TRBV24-1 few CATSDQDGSYTQYF TGTGCCACCAGTGATCAAGACGGCTCGTATACGCAGTATTTT